This TCR beta chain was observed in a study of PD-1 blockade in classical Hodgkin lymphoma. In germline, CDR1 is SGHAT, CDR2 FQDESV (reference sequence). This CDR3 is built from 16 residues. The V gene lost 4 bases and the J gene lost 8 bases, with 18 bases spanning the gap. Assay: immunoSEQ multiplex PCR; the TCRdb copy retains only in-frame clones and omits some. Of roughly 25,000 clones listed, 65% to 80% were seen once; the top ten hold 25% to 30%. Time point here: cycle 4 day 1 (C4D1), after less than 7 weeks of nivolumab. Each patient's relapse followed autologous stem cell transplantation, and brentuximab vedotin exposure varied. Classification of best responses gave complete response, partial response or progressive disease. A word on this clone: No antigen is known for it.

Study observations and caveats: Only CD4+ TCR diversity, not CD8+, had risen significantly by C4D1. Baseline diversity in complete responders resembled that of newly diagnosed patients. Compared with healthy donors, newly diagnosed patients reportedly showed lower baseline TCR diversity.

The TCR originated in a human donor with classical Hodgkin lymphoma. Sequenced here: peripheral blood mononuclear cells (PBMCs), sampled before the fourth cycle of nivolumab. The rearrangement joins TRBV11-1 to TRBJ1-6; no definite D call. The CDR3 loop is CASSSRERQGYSPLHF. Written as DNA, the CDR3 is TGTGCCAGCAGCTCCCGGGAGAGACAAGGGTATTCACCCCTCCACTTT. The full variable domain, in which reference TRBV11-1 and TRBJ1-6 provide the parts outside the CDR3, is EAEVAQSPRYKITEKSQAVAFWCDPISGHATLYWYRQILGQGPELLVQFQDESVVDDSQLPKDRFSAERLKGVDSTLKIQPAELGDSAMYLCASSSRERQGYSPLHFGNGTRLTVT.